These 10 T cell receptor beta chains share one sample of origin, sequenced in a study of cytomegalovirus exposure and HLA in healthy donors. In the PCR, 60 Vbeta and 13 Jbeta primers were used. Profiled with immunoSEQ multiplex PCR; TCRdb holds only in-frame clones, not every one. The sample shows fewer than 140,000 clones, about 70% of them seen only once. The sequenced sample consisted of PBMCs. The receptors stem from a woman aged 45-59 years in good health and CMV-seropositive.

The chain employs TRBV29-1 and TRBJ2-5; D is perhaps TRBD2 (5 bases). The germline V gene has CDR1 SQVTM and CDR2 ANQGSEA. The CDR3 loop spans 12 amino acids. Trimming shortened V by 5 bases and J by 6 bases, and 13 bases separated the two germline ends. CDR3 loop: CSVRAGGKTQYF. The CDR3 DNA follows: TGCAGCGTTCGGGCCGGAGGAAAGACCCAGTACTTC.

The chain recombines TRBV30 with TRBJ1-4, with D possibly TRBD1 on 5 matching bases. This CDR3 is 15 amino acids long. CDR1 and CDR2 (germline): GTSNPN, SVGIG (reference sequence). V lost 4 bases, J lost 8 bases, and 20 bases lay in between. Here the CDR3 reads CAWNDRQLRGEKLFF. In DNA, the CDR3 is TGTGCCTGGAATGATAGACAGCTACGGGGGGAAAAACTGTTTTTT.

V gene TRBV19 combines with J gene TRBJ1-5, with a weak D call TRBD1 (5 bases). Deletions cut 5 bases from V and 3 bases from J, with 23 bases between. There are 18 residues in the CDR3. Per germline, CDR1 LNHDA and CDR2 SQIVND (reference sequence). CDR3 DNA: TGTGCCAGTAGTCTGAGGTACTTACCTGCCAGGGACAATCAGCCCCAGCATTTT. Residues: CASSLRYLPARDNQPQHF.

This clone was seen only once. The J gene is TRBJ2-2, the V gene TRBV7-2; D not resolved. Trimming pared 10 bases from V and 8 bases from J, leaving 14 bases between. This CDR3 region has 12 residues. Germline V gene data show CDR1 as SGHTA and CDR2 as FQGNSA. The CDR3 spells CATSNVLGELFF. CDR3 nucleotide sequence: TGTGCCACCTCTAATGTCTTGGGGGAGCTGTTTTTT.

In its sample, this clone was seen once. The V and J genes are TRBV10-3 and TRBJ1-1; D is perhaps TRBD1 (6 bases). The CDR3 is 15 amino acids. Germline CDR1 ENHRY, CDR2 SYGVKD. Trimming removed 7 bases from V and 4 bases from J, with 19 bases in between. For the CDR3, the DNA is TGTGCCATCAAGGGGGGGGGCTCCGAGGGCACTGAAGCTTTCTTT. It specifies CAIKGGGSEGTEAFF.

This rearrangement joins TRBV10-3 to TRBJ1-6; D gene unclear. V was cut by 0 bases and J by 5 bases, with 5 bases left in between. This CDR3 region has 14 residues. From germline, CDR1 is ENHRY and CDR2 SYGVKD. CDR3 nucleotides: TGTGCCATCAGTGAGTCCCAGAATAATTCACCCCTCCACTTT. This gives the protein CAISESQNNSPLHF.

This clone was detected only a few times. The rearrangement joins TRBV7-2 to TRBJ1-2; D call uncertain. The length of the CDR3 is 14 residues. Trimming pared 1 base from V and 7 bases from J, leaving 13 bases between. Per germline, CDR1 SGHTA and CDR2 FQGNSA. The CDR3 reads CASSLGVVGSGYTF. In DNA form, the CDR3 reads TGTGCCAGCAGCTTAGGGGTAGTAGGGAGTGGCTACACCTTC.

This clone was observed once. This chain connects TRBV9 to TRBJ2-1, with TRBD2 identical over 7 bases. The trim removed 1 base at V and 3 bases at J, leaving 4 bases unmatched. The germline CDR1 and CDR2 sequences are SGDLS and YYNGEE. The CDR3 covers 15 residues. CDR3 protein: CASSVQAGYYNEQFF. The CDR3 DNA reads as TGTGCCAGCAGCGTACAAGCGGGGTACTACAATGAGCAGTTCTTC.

The genes are TRBV11-3 and TRBJ2-7; 8 nucleotides line up with TRBD2. Germline CDR1 and CDR2: SGHNT and YENEEA. J lost 4 bases, V lost 1 base, and 6 bases had no gene match. This CDR3 comprises 15 residues. The DNA for the CDR3 is TGTGCCAGCAGCTTAGGGGCTAGCGGGCCTTACGAGCAGTACTTC. Amino acid sequence: CASSLGASGPYEQYF. The whole variable domain, filled in from reference TRBV11-3 and TRBJ2-7, reads EAGVVQSPRYKIIEKKQPVAFWCNPISGHNTLYWYLQNLGQGPELLIRYENEEAVDDSQLPKDRFSAERLKGVDSTLKIQPAELGDSAVYLCASSLGASGPYEQYFGPGTRLTVT.

This sequence joins TRBV6-5 and TRBJ1-2; D possibly corresponds to TRBD1 (5 bases). This CDR3 comprises 14 residues. Trimming stripped 6 bases from V and 4 bases from J, with 15 bases between. CDR1 is MNHEY, CDR2 SVGAGI, per germline. The CDR3 DNA sequence: TGTGCCAGCAGACGGGACTTCTCCGCCTATGGCTACACCTTC. Its protein is CASRRDFSAYGYTF.